This passage covers 22 T cell receptor beta chains from one sample sequenced in a study of cytomegalovirus exposure and HLA in healthy donors (dated by TCRdb to 2015 to 2018). Libraries were made using the immunoSEQ multiplex PCR assay. For the multiplex PCR, a mixture combining 60 forward primers for TCR Vbeta segments and 13 reverse primers for TCR Jbeta segments was used. This is the immuneACCESS table as TCRdb keeps it, with only in-frame sequences that have V and J called. A part of the clones is gone; compared with another copy, unresolved V genes explain less than half, and the rest is unexplained. In all, the sample holds approximately 73,000 clones, and about 64% of those were seen once. Together, the top ten hold more than 5% of the sample. What was sequenced was PBMCs. The receptors shown here come from a man aged 30 to 45 in good health and CMV-seropositive.

This sequence joins TRBV27 and TRBJ2-7, with D possibly being TRBD1 (7 bases). This CDR3 is 13 amino acids long. Germline CDR1 is MNHEY and CDR2 is SMNVEV (reference sequence). The ends were cut back, 2 bases at V and 9 bases at J, with 14 bases in the middle. CDR3 sequence reads: CASSLRRGLGQYF. CDR3 bases: TGTGCCAGCAGTTTACGGAGGGGGCTTGGGCAGTACTTC.

The chain has TRBV5-1 and TRBJ1-2, with TRBD1 matching over 9 bases. Germline trimming cut 4 bases from V and 5 bases from J; bases unmatched to any gene: 6. Per germline, CDR1 SGHRS and CDR2 YFSETQ. This CDR3 is built from 14 residues. The CDR3 bases are TGCGCCAGCAGCCCCGGGACAGGGACTTATGGCTACACCTTC. This translates into CASSPGTGTYGYTF.

The V call is TRBV19, the J call TRBJ2-5; 9 nucleotides agree with TRBD1. This CDR3 is 14 amino acids long. Trimming at V came to 3 bases and at J to 5 bases, leaving 4 bases not matched to a gene. Looked up from germline, CDR1 is LNHDA and CDR2 is SQIVND (reference sequence). This CDR3 is CASSIGQGFETQYF. Here the CDR3 DNA reads TGTGCCAGTAGTATTGGACAGGGGTTTGAGACCCAGTACTTC.

This chain connects TRBV4-1 to TRBJ2-2; 10 nucleotides align to TRBD1. This CDR3 spans 15 amino acids. V dropped 3 bases and J dropped 4; count of bases not matched to a gene: 2. The germline V gene has CDR1 MGHRA and CDR2 YSYEKL. The CDR3 spells CASSQRTGGTGELFF. The CDR3 DNA sequence: TGCGCCAGCAGCCAGAGGACAGGGGGCACCGGGGAGCTGTTTTTT.

The V and J genes are TRBV5-6 and TRBJ1-2, with TRBD1 as a possible D gene (6 bases). Trimming removed 4 bases from V and 7 bases from J, with 17 bases in between. This CDR3 is built from 14 residues. The germline gives CDR1 SGHDT, CDR2 YYEEEE. The CDR3 protein is CASSPRGGGGGYTF. CDR3 DNA sequence: TGTGCCAGCAGCCCTCGAGGGGGGGGCGGTGGCTACACCTTC.

The V call is TRBV5-4, the J call TRBJ1-5; 7 bases are shared with TRBD1. The CDR3 totals 13 residues. With V trimmed by 4 bases and J by 4 bases, 2 bases remained unmatched. Germline V gene lookup returns CDR1 SGHNT and CDR2 YYREEE (reference sequence). CDR3 amino acids: CASSPGQNQPQHF. CDR3 sequence (DNA): TGTGCCAGCAGCCCGGGACAGAATCAGCCCCAGCATTTT.

The sample holds a few counts of this clone. The rearrangement joins TRBV6-6 to TRBJ2-5, with 9 bases aligning to TRBD2. Near its end, the DNA agrees better with TRBJ2-7, so the J call may be wrong. The V gene's germline CDR1 is MNHNY and CDR2 SVGAGI (reference sequence). This CDR3 contains 13 residues. The CDR3 here is CASMGSREGEQYF. CDR3 nucleotide sequence: TGTGCCAGCATGGGTTCGCGGGAGGGCGAGCAGTACTTC.

V and J are TRBV10-1 and TRBJ2-2; 8 bases are shared with TRBD1. V trimming: 6 bases; J trimming: 4 bases; junction bases outside the gene matches: 13. This CDR3 contains 17 residues. The germline V gene has CDR1 WNHNN and CDR2 SYGVQD (reference sequence). In nucleotides, the CDR3 is TGCGCCAGCAGCCCCACAGGTCCAGGGGGCATCACCGGGGAGCTGTTTTTT. Encoded protein: CASSPTGPGGITGELFF.

Within the sample, this clone is medium-sized. V and J are TRBV27 and TRBJ1-1; 8 positions match TRBD1. This CDR3 comprises 12 residues. Trimming took 6 bases from V and 11 from J; bases not matched to a gene: 8. CDR1 and CDR2 (germline): MNHEY, SMNVEV (reference sequence). This CDR3 is CASSTGGLVAFF. CDR3 bases: TGTGCCAGCAGCACAGGGGGTTTGGTGGCTTTCTTT.

V usage is TRBV10-1 and J usage is TRBJ2-7; 11 bases match TRBD2. There are 14 residues in the CDR3. V gave up 3 bases and J gave up 5 bases; unmatched junction bases: 3. Germline lookup yields CDR1 WNHNN and CDR2 SYGVQD (reference sequence). The CDR3 nucleotides are TGCGCCAGCAGTGAACTGGGACTAGCGGACGAGCAGTACTTC. It translates to CASSELGLADEQYF.

The chain employs TRBV2 and TRBJ2-1; 9 nucleotides agree with TRBD2. The CDR3 sequence is 14 residues long. V was clipped by 7 bases and J by 7 bases; unmatched bases: 8. Germline loops: CDR1 SNHLY, CDR2 FYNNEI. The CDR3 spells CASMLLLAGNEQFF. DNA of the CDR3: TGTGCCAGCATGTTGCTCCTAGCGGGAAATGAGCAGTTCTTC.

The chain links TRBV2 to TRBJ1-1; D possibly corresponds to TRBD1 (5 bases). V was clipped by 8 bases and J by 4 bases, with 11 bases between them. The length of the CDR3 is 12 residues. The germline CDR1 and CDR2 sequences are SNHLY and FYNNEI. The CDR3 region is CASGREATEAFF. Here the CDR3 DNA reads TGTGCCAGCGGCAGGGAGGCCACTGAAGCTTTCTTT.

About this clone itself: At one end, the junction sequence differs from germline, possibly due to a read error. The V gene is TRBV29-1, the J gene TRBJ1-2; no clear D. The CDR3 runs 12 residues. CDR1 SQVTM and CDR2 ANQGSEA come from the germline V gene. This CDR3 reads CSVFLRRYGYIF. In DNA, the CDR3 is TGCAGCGTATTCTTGAGGAGGTATGGCTACATCTTC.

CDR3 sequence reads: CATSRDAGGPYEQYF. The DNA for the CDR3 is TGTGCCACCAGCAGAGATGCGGGAGGGCCCTACGAGCAGTACTTC. This chain links TRBV15 with TRBJ2-7, with 9 bases that match TRBD2. The CDR3 consists of 15 residues. The ends lost 0 bases at V and 2 bases at J; junction bases unmatched: 2. Germline values: CDR1 LNHNV, CDR2 YYDKDF (reference sequence).

This clone was counted only a few times. The rearrangement uses TRBV4-2 and TRBJ2-3, with D perhaps TRBD2 (6 bases). The CDR3 contains 16 residues. Germline CDR1 is LGHNA and CDR2 is YNFKEQ. Trimming removed 4 bases at V and 0 bases at J, with 14 bases between. CDR3 sequence (DNA): TGTGCCAGCAGCCCCCCGCCGGGAGAGAGCACAGATACGCAGTATTTT. This gives the protein CASSPPPGESTDTQYF.

This rearrangement joins TRBV2 to TRBJ2-2, with TRBD1 matching over 9 bases. V gave up 11 bases and J gave up 6 bases; unmatched junction bases: 10. The CDR3 is 14 residues long. In germline, CDR1 is SNHLY, CDR2 FYNNEI. Here the CDR3 reads CAVRDREVAGELFF. CDR3 DNA: TGTGCCGTCCGGGACAGGGAGGTCGCCGGGGAGCTGTTTTTT.

The chain recombines TRBV7-3 with TRBJ2-1; D is possibly TRBD2 (6 bases). Germline V gene sequence: CDR1 SGHTA, CDR2 FQGTGA. There are 14 residues in the CDR3. The V gene lost 4 bases and the J gene lost 8 bases, with 15 bases spanning the gap. The CDR3 DNA reads as TGTGCCAGCAGCTCTTACGGGAGTCCCTATGAGCAGTTCTTC. Translated, it gives CASSSYGSPYEQFF.

The chain has TRBV28 and TRBJ1-4; tentatively, D is TRBD1 (6 bases). Per germline, CDR1 MDHEN and CDR2 SYDVKM. This CDR3 is built from 13 residues. Trimming cost V 6 bases and J 4 bases, with 9 bases left between them. This chain's CDR3 is CASRGQNNEKLFF. For the CDR3, the DNA is TGTGCCAGCAGGGGACAAAATAATGAAAAACTGTTTTTT. The full variable domain, its missing parts supplied by reference TRBV28 and TRBJ1-4, is DVKVTQSSRYLVKRTGEKVFLECVQDMDHENMFWYRQDPGLGLRLIYFSYDVKMKEKGDIPEGYSVSREKKERFSLILESASTNQTSMYLCASRGQNNEKLFFGSGTQLSVL.

The V and J genes are TRBV6-1 and TRBJ1-1; TRBD1 matches at 8 bases. The length of the CDR3 is 14 residues. The V gene end was trimmed by 11 bases and the J gene end by 5 bases; junction bases not matched to a gene: 13. CDR1 and CDR2 from the germline V gene are MNHNS and SASEGT. CDR3 sequence: CAGEKTGVGTEAFF. The CDR3 DNA follows: TGTGCCGGAGAGAAGACAGGGGTGGGGACTGAAGCTTTCTTT.

The chain recombines TRBV10-1 with TRBJ2-2; 10 nucleotides align to TRBD2. The CDR3 is 15 amino acids. Germline V CDR1 and CDR2: WNHNN, SYGVQD (reference sequence). With 7 bases clipped from V and 2 bases from J, the junction kept 4 bases outside the gene matches. The CDR3 is CASTGTSENTGELFF. CDR3 nucleotides: TGCGCCAGCACGGGGACTAGCGAAAACACCGGGGAGCTGTTTTTT.

This clone was seen just once. V gene TRBV11-3 combines with J gene TRBJ1-1, with TRBD1 identical over 9 bases. CDR1 and CDR2 from the germline V gene are SGHNT and YENEEA. Trimming removed 5 bases from V and 1 base from J; junction bases left unmatched: 5. This CDR3 has 15 residues. The CDR3 reads CASSARTGENTEAFF. The CDR3 DNA follows: TGTGCCAGCAGCGCAAGGACAGGGGAGAACACTGAAGCTTTCTTT.

This clone has more than one count but fewer than ten. The rearrangement uses TRBV4-2 and TRBJ2-1; 11 nucleotides agree with TRBD2. The V and J ends lost 0 bases and 4 bases, in that order; junction bases with no gene match: 5. The CDR3 totals 17 residues. Per germline, CDR1 LGHNA and CDR2 YNFKEQ. CDR3 loop: CASSQDLGLAVYNEQFF. The CDR3 region has the DNA TGTGCCAGCAGCCAAGATCTGGGACTAGCGGTTTACAATGAGCAGTTCTTC.